This entry lists 5 T cell receptor beta chains sequenced from one sample in a study of shared clonotypes between healthy human individuals. Method: immunoSEQ multiplex PCR; TCRdb's copy keeps in-frame clones and lacks some. The repertoire holds approximately 2,300,000 clones, with about nine tenths as singletons. Material for sequencing was naive CD4+ T cells from PBMCs. Subset indicated: CD45RA+ positively selected. All receptors derive from a man younger than 30 in good health. Some clones in this sample may be carry-over from other donors' samples.

V and J are TRBV28 and TRBJ2-7, with D maybe TRBD2 (6 bases). Per germline, CDR1 MDHEN and CDR2 SYDVKM. V lost 9 bases, J lost 0 bases, and 15 bases lay in between. The CDR3 covers 14 residues. CDR3 region: CASYSSGDSYEQYF. CDR3 bases: TGTGCCAGTTACTCGTCGGGAGACTCCTACGAGCAGTACTTC.

The J gene is TRBJ1-5, the V gene TRBV2; 8 nucleotides line up with TRBD1. Trimming removed 3 bases from V and 4 bases from J; junction bases left unmatched: 2. CDR3 length: 14 residues. The V gene's germline CDR1 is SNHLY and CDR2 FYNNEI. The CDR3 loop is CASSEDRANQPQHF. The CDR3 nucleotides read TGTGCCAGCAGTGAGGACAGGGCTAATCAGCCCCAGCATTTT.

The V and J genes are TRBV6-5 and TRBJ1-2; no firm D call. Germline V gene data show CDR1 as MNHEY and CDR2 as SVGAGI. The V gene lost 2 bases and the J gene lost 7 bases, with 8 bases spanning the gap. The CDR3 is 12 residues long. Here the CDR3 reads CASSYRSGGYTF. CDR3 nucleotide sequence: TGTGCCAGCAGTTACAGGTCGGGTGGCTACACCTTC.

The chain links TRBV6-5 to TRBJ2-1; 10 bases are a match to TRBD2. Per germline, CDR1 MNHEY and CDR2 SVGAGI. The CDR3 covers 15 residues. V gave up 4 bases and J gave up 7 bases; unmatched junction bases: 7. This chain's CDR3 is CASSSGTSVINEQFF. For the CDR3, the DNA is TGTGCCAGCAGTTCCGGGACTAGCGTAATAAATGAGCAGTTCTTC.

This sequence joins TRBV29-1 and TRBJ2-5; 9 positions agree with TRBD1. The germline V gene encodes CDR1 SQVTM and CDR2 ANQGSEA. The CDR3 loop spans 14 amino acids. Trimming at V came to 5 bases and at J to 3 bases, leaving 7 bases not matched to a gene. As DNA, the CDR3 is TGCAGCGTTTGGAGGACAGGGGATGAAGAGACCCAGTACTTC. The encoded protein is CSVWRTGDEETQYF.